This T cell receptor beta chain is from a study of neoadjuvant anti-PD-1 for oral cavity cancer. Method: immunoSEQ multiplex PCR; TCRdb's copy keeps in-frame clones and lacks some. There are roughly 18,000 clones in the sample; approximately 70% occur only once, and 2.7% lies in the top ten. The CDR3 covers 13 residues. Germline-derived CDR1 and CDR2 are MNHNS and SASEGT. The V end was cut by 2 bases, the J end by 12 bases, with 14 bases between. These oral cavity squamous cell carcinomas were HPV-negative and locally advanced. The sequencing here drew on PBMCs, taken before nivolumab (anti-PD-1) treatment. The chain has TRBV6-1 and TRBJ2-1; the D gene could be TRBD1 or TRBD2 (6 bases each). This clonotype was sampled from a person between 35 and 79 years old with oral cavity squamous cell carcinoma. CDR3 in amino acids: CASSESVGGGQFF. The CDR3 DNA follows: TGTGCCAGCAGTGAATCTGTGGGGGGCGGGCAGTTCTTC.